This T cell receptor (beta chain) comes out of a study of T cells after posttransplantation cyclophosphamide. The study's findings and limits: Tissue-infiltrating T cells from skin or gut overlapped little with blood T cells. Recipient CMV seropositivity and CMV reactivation strongly tracked TRB clonality.

With respect to this clone: What it recognizes is unknown.

The CDR3 covers 14 residues. The germline V gene encodes CDR1 SEHNR and CDR2 FQNEAQ (reference sequence). The trim removed 3 bases at V and 1 base at J, leaving 2 bases unmatched. Measured with immunoSEQ multiplex PCR; TCRdb has only the in-frame clones, and not every one. The profile shows tens of thousands of clones, 93% of them singletons. The receptor was derived from a woman between 25 and 40 years old in good health and a related stem cell transplant donor. The rearrangement uses TRBV7-9 and TRBJ1-2, with TRBD1 matching 7 bases. Sequencing was carried out using PBMCs. The CDR3 sequence: CASSLQGGNYGYTF. The CDR3 DNA reads TGTGCCAGCAGCTTGCAGGGGGGTAACTATGGCTACACCTTC.